Ten or more counts support the clone carrying this T cell receptor (beta chain). Its target is not known. The data stem from a study of sequential checkpoint blockade in melanoma. Study information: Arm A got nivolumab then ipilimumab; arm B the reverse, 1:1. Matched biopsies came pretreatment and at week 13 for some 21 patients. Whole-study results and caveats: T-cell fraction and clonality followed PD-L1 and CD8+ counts, not mutational load.

Treatment specified: randomized to nivolumab then ipilimumab (arm A) or the reverse (arm B). Method: immunoSEQ multiplex PCR; TCRdb's copy keeps in-frame clones and lacks some. The sample holds fewer than 4,500 clones, roughly 17% seen once. V lost 5 bases to trimming and J lost 8 bases; unmatched junction nucleotides: 12. Germline lookup yields CDR1 SGHNT and CDR2 YENEEA. This CDR3 contains 16 residues. This sample comprised tumor tissue (inferred from file names), obtained from a patient given nivolumab and ipilimumab in sequence. The chain couples TRBV11-3 to TRBJ1-2; 12 bases map to TRBD1. The TCR comes from a human donor with melanoma. The CDR3 is CASSTPGTGGLGGYTF. The CDR3, as DNA: TGTGCCAGCAGCACTCCCGGGACAGGGGGCTTGGGAGGCTACACCTTC.